One and the same sample provided the 23 T cell receptor beta chains below, sequenced in a study of blood T cell repertoires in COVID-19. Here immunoSEQ multiplex PCR was the method, and the copy in TCRdb shows in-frame clones only, minus some. The sample records 150,000 to 200,000 clones, more than 70% being singletons. The specimen sequenced was peripheral blood. All receptors derive from a woman aged 80 or older with active or convalescent COVID-19.

The chain joins TRBV4-2 to TRBJ1-4; tentative D call: TRBD1 (6 bases). V lost 1 base and J 0 bases, leaving 6 bases between the germline ends. Germline V lookup: CDR1 LGHNA, CDR2 YNFKEQ. The CDR3 has 15 amino acids. CDR3 residues: CASSQGQATNEKLFF. DNA for the CDR3: TGTGCCAGCAGCCAAGGACAGGCAACTAATGAAAAACTGTTTTTT.

The V call is TRBV10-3, the J call TRBJ2-7, with TRBD1 as a possible D gene (6 bases). Germline V gene lookup returns CDR1 ENHRY and CDR2 SYGVKD. V was trimmed by 5 bases and J by 3 bases, leaving 11 bases between them. The CDR3 runs 13 residues. This CDR3 reads CAISWTAFYEQYF. The CDR3 DNA reads TGTGCCATCAGTTGGACAGCTTTCTACGAGCAGTACTTC.

This clone turned up a few times. The chain couples TRBV6-5 to TRBJ1-1; no clear D. Trimming stripped 2 bases from V and 4 bases from J, with 17 bases between. Per germline, CDR1 MNHEY and CDR2 SVGAGI. CDR3 length equals 16 residues. CDR3 residues: CASSYMAVGVGTEAFF. In nucleotides, the CDR3 is TGTGCCAGCAGTTACATGGCCGTGGGAGTCGGCACTGAAGCTTTCTTT.

V gene TRBV14 combines with J gene TRBJ1-5; no firm D call. The germline V and J ends were trimmed by 10 bases and 5 bases, with 15 bases remaining between them. The CDR3 has 13 amino acids. CDR1 is SGHDN and CDR2 is FVKESK in the germline V gene. CDR3 sequence: CAIHRLKDQPQHF. The CDR3 DNA is TGTGCCATCCATCGACTTAAAGATCAGCCCCAGCATTTT.

The chain carries TRBV12-3 or TRBV12-4 and TRBJ2-7; a weak D match, TRBD1 (5 bases). CDR3 length: 12 residues. V was clipped by 3 bases and J by 6 bases, with 9 bases between them. The CDR3 nucleotides are TGTGCCAGCAGTTTCCAGGGTCTCGAGCAGTACTTC. Amino acid sequence: CASSFQGLEQYF.

The chain carries TRBV6-1 and TRBJ1-5; D perhaps matches TRBD1 (6 bases). The CDR3 consists of 16 residues. V gave up 4 bases and J gave up 4 bases, with 17 bases separating them. Germline CDR1 MNHNS, CDR2 SASEGT. The CDR3: CASSARLEGTNQPQHF. The CDR3 DNA is TGTGCCAGCAGTGCCCGGTTAGAAGGGACAAATCAGCCCCAGCATTTT.

The chain employs TRBV7-3 and TRBJ2-5; maybe TRBD2 (7 bases). This CDR3 region has 15 residues. V shed 0 bases and J shed 4 bases, with 12 bases lying between them. Germline V CDR1 and CDR2: SGHTA, FQGTGA. The CDR3 DNA follows: TGTGCCAGCAGCTTAACTGCGCGGGGGCTAGAGACCCAGTACTTC. Amino acid sequence: CASSLTARGLETQYF.

The CDR3, as DNA: TGCGCCAGCAGGTTCGACAGGAACACTGAAGCTTTCTTT. Translation gives CASRFDRNTEAFF. This sequence joins TRBV10-2 and TRBJ1-1, with a weak D call TRBD1 (5 bases). This CDR3 contains 13 residues. Between the trimmed V and J ends, which lost 6 bases and 1 base, there was a span of 9 bases. Germline V lookup: CDR1 WSHSY, CDR2 SAAADI.

This clone was detected once. The chain joins TRBV12-3 or TRBV12-4 to TRBJ2-2, with 8 positions matching TRBD1. J was trimmed by 1 base and V by 8 bases; bases with no gene match: 0. The CDR3 spans 13 residues. The CDR3 loop is CASGQGNTGELFF. In nucleotides, the CDR3 is TGTGCCAGCGGACAGGGGAACACCGGGGAGCTGTTTTTT.

The rearrangement uses TRBV7-8 and TRBJ1-5; the D gene is possibly TRBD1 (5 bases). CDR3 length equals 15 residues. Germline V lookup: CDR1 SGHVS, CDR2 FQNEAQ. Trimming stripped 2 bases from V and 0 bases from J, with 8 bases between. DNA for the CDR3: TGTGCCAGCAGCTTACAGGGCCTTAGCAATCAGCCCCAGCATTTT. Protein sequence: CASSLQGLSNQPQHF. Based on the CDR3 plus reference TRBV7-8 and TRBJ1-5, the full variable domain is GAGVSQSPRYKVAKRGQDVALRCDPISGHVSLFWYQQALGQGPEFLTYFQNEAQLDKSGLPSDRFFAERPEGSVSTLKIQRTQQEDSAVYLCASSLQGLSNQPQHFGDGTRLSIL.

The chain employs TRBV6-1 and TRBJ2-2; 7 bases agree with TRBD2. The CDR3 is 15 amino acids. In germline, CDR1 is MNHNS, CDR2 SASEGT. V gave up 0 bases and J gave up 9 bases; unmatched junction bases: 7. The CDR3 reads CASSEAQGGARELFF. CDR3 bases: TGTGCCAGCAGTGAAGCGCAGGGAGGGGCCAGGGAGCTGTTTTTT.

This chain uses TRBV19 with TRBJ1-2; D not resolved. This CDR3 contains 12 residues. V was clipped by 6 bases and J by 4 bases, with 9 bases between them. The germline V gene encodes CDR1 LNHDA and CDR2 SQIVND (reference sequence). The CDR3 spells CASSVLGYGYTF. The CDR3 coding sequence is TGTGCCAGTAGCGTGCTCGGCTATGGCTACACCTTC.

This clone has just a few counts. V and J are TRBV10-3 and TRBJ2-1; 8 bases align to TRBD2. The CDR3 sequence is 18 residues long. V lost 0 bases, J lost 6 bases, and 13 bases stayed unmatched. Germline-derived CDR1 and CDR2 are ENHRY and SYGVKD. DNA of the CDR3: TGTGCCATCAGTGAGTCGTTCCGTGGCGGGGGGCGAGGCAATGAGCAGTTCTTC. This gives the protein CAISESFRGGGRGNEQFF.

The V call is TRBV2, the J call TRBJ1-4; TRBD1 agrees at 7 bases. Germline CDR1 reads SNHLY; CDR2 reads FYNNEI. CDR3 length: 14 amino acids. V shed 5 bases, J shed 5 bases, and the junction held 5 bases outside the gene matches. The CDR3 nucleotides read TGTGCCAGCAGTATCGGGACAGAGAATGAAAAACTGTTTTTT. This gives the protein CASSIGTENEKLFF.

The chain carries TRBV15 and TRBJ1-2, with D uncertain. Germline-derived CDR1 and CDR2 are LNHNV and YYDKDF (reference sequence). The CDR3 sequence is 11 residues long. V dropped 8 bases and J dropped 4 bases, with 8 bases sitting between them. CDR3 residues: CATSSGYGYTF. The CDR3 DNA sequence: TGTGCCACCTCTTCCGGCTATGGCTACACCTTC.

This clone came up once. The genes are TRBV5-1 and TRBJ1-4; maybe TRBD1 (5 bases). From germline, CDR1 is SGHRS and CDR2 YFSETQ. The CDR3 sequence is 17 residues long. V was trimmed by 0 bases and J by 13 bases, leaving 25 bases between them. The DNA of the CDR3 is TGCGCCAGCAGCTTGGCGTCAGGGCCGTGGGGCCCTGGGGTACTGTTTTTT. It specifies CASSLASGPWGPGVLFF.

The chain has TRBV24-1 and TRBJ1-5; D remains unclear. CDR3 length equals 15 residues. The V end was cut by 4 bases, the J end by 1 base, with 10 bases between. The germline gives CDR1 KGHDR, CDR2 SFDVKD. The CDR3 loop is CATSEVRSSNQPQHF. CDR3 coding DNA: TGTGCCACCAGTGAGGTCAGGTCCAGCAATCAGCCCCAGCATTTT.

In this sample, this clone turned up a few times. This sequence joins TRBV7-9 and TRBJ2-1; no clear D gene. The CDR3 is made up of 13 amino acids. Germline-derived CDR1 and CDR2 are SEHNR and FQNEAQ (reference sequence). Between the trimmed V and J ends, which lost 5 bases and 6 bases, there was a span of 11 bases. The CDR3: CASSQQPGNEQFF. CDR3 coding DNA: TGTGCCAGCAGCCAACAGCCCGGCAATGAGCAGTTCTTC.

V is TRBV5-1 and J is TRBJ2-3, with TRBD2 as a possible D gene (5 bases). Germline V gene sequence: CDR1 SGHRS, CDR2 YFSETQ. The CDR3 loop spans 14 amino acids. V lost 0 bases to trimming and J lost 3 bases, with 8 bases between them. The CDR3 is CASSLGSGTDTQYF. The DNA for the CDR3 is TGCGCCAGCAGCTTGGGATCGGGAACAGATACGCAGTATTTT.

This sequence joins TRBV21-1 and TRBJ2-7; the D segment call TRBD2 is taken from the table without a DNA check. TRBV21-1 represents a pseudogene. The CDR3 spans 12 residues. The CDR3 region has the DNA TGTGCCAGCAGCAAAGGCGGCCACGAGCAGTACTTC. Translation: CASSKGGHEQYF.

V and J are TRBV5-5 and TRBJ2-7, with 10 bases matching TRBD1. The length of the CDR3 is 15 residues. In germline, CDR1 is SGHKS, CDR2 YYEKEE (reference sequence). After removal of 4 bases from V and 0 bases from J, the junction contained 4 bases not matched to a gene. CDR3 nucleotides: TGTGCCAGCAGCCGACAGGGGGCTTACTCCTACGAGCAGTACTTC. It is translated as CASSRQGAYSYEQYF.

CDR3 DNA sequence: TGTGCCAGCAGTTCTCTATTCAACAATGAGCAGTTCTTC. It translates to CASSSLFNNEQFF. This sequence joins TRBV12-3 or TRBV12-4 and TRBJ2-1; D not certain. Trimming took 4 bases from V and 5 from J, leaving 9 bases between them. The CDR3 covers 13 residues.

The chain recombines TRBV18 with TRBJ1-2; D is unclear. Trimming stripped 5 bases from V and 4 bases from J, with 17 bases between. The CDR3 spans 15 residues. Germline-derived CDR1 and CDR2 are KGHSH and LQKENI. For the CDR3, the DNA is TGTGCCAGCTCAGCGACCGGGGAAAATGCCTATGGCTACACCTTC. Its protein product is CASSATGENAYGYTF.